The sequence of this T cell receptor beta chain was determined in a study of CD8 T cell repertoires and HIV-1 epitope variants. Sequencing used immunoSEQ multiplex PCR; TCRdb keeps in-frame clones, though not all of them. The table records about 5,300 clones, about 60% of them present only once. This clone was detected a few times. The antigen is not known. The sequenced sample was cultured CD8+ T cells derived from PBMCs. This receptor was obtained from a male donor with HIV.

CDR3 loop: CASSSSGSGEKLFF. CDR3 coding DNA: TGTGCCAGCAGCTCCAGTGGTAGTGGTGAAAAACTGTTTTTT. The rearrangement joins TRBV9 to TRBJ1-4; the D is unclear. The CDR3 length is 14 residues. In germline, CDR1 is SGDLS, CDR2 YYNGEE. The germline V and J ends were trimmed by 4 bases and 7 bases, with 14 bases remaining between them.